The rows below give T cell receptor beta chains drawn from one sample of a study of follicular helper T cells after annual influenza vaccination. Method: immunoSEQ multiplex PCR; TCRdb's copy keeps in-frame clones and lacks some. The sample records approximately 15,000 clones, around 78% being singletons. Sequencing used CXCR5- memory CD4+ T cells sorted from blood, obtained on the day of influenza vaccination. These receptors originate from an adult who received the influenza vaccine. Both conserved end residues are part of each CDR3. D genes are given only for firm matches. The listing skips clone size in some rows; elsewhere it reads once, few, many or a size class.

clone_size d_call j_call v_call cdr3_aa cdr3_nt
. . TRBJ2-7 TRBV7-2 CASSLGGGSPYEQYF TGTGCCAGCAGCCTAGGGGGGGGGTCACCCTACGAGCAGTACTTC
. . TRBJ2-3 TRBV18 CASSQIGGAQGTQYF TGTGCCAGCTCACAGATAGGAGGGGCGCAAGGTACGCAGTATTTT
. . TRBJ2-1 TRBV11-3 CASSLVGGGGEQFF TGTGCCAGCAGCTTAGTGGGGGGCGGAGGTGAGCAGTTCTTC
. TRBD2 TRBJ2-3 TRBV7-7 CASSASGTDTQYF TGTGCTAGCAGCGCTAGCGGGACAGATACGCAGTATTTT
. TRBD1 TRBJ2-7 TRBV6-5 CASSYRTGFYEQYF TGTGCCAGCAGTTACCGGACAGGGTTTTACGAGCAGTACTTC
. . TRBJ1-1 TRBV11-1 CASSLMMMNTEAFF TGTGCCAGCAGCTTAATGATGATGAACACTGAAGCTTTCTTT
. TRBD2 TRBJ2-3 TRBV9 CASSVSGGSTDTQYF TGTGCCAGCAGCGTCAGCGGGGGGAGCACAGATACGCAGTATTTT
. . TRBJ2-3 TRBV7-8 CASTRTDTQYF TGTGCCAGCACCCGCACAGATACGCAGTATTTT
. . TRBJ2-7 TRBV6-5 CASSDGNEQYF TGTGCCAGCAGTGACGGCAACGAGCAGTACTTC
. . TRBJ2-2 TRBV5-6 CASSLWSGASGELFF TGTGCCAGCAGCTTGTGGTCAGGAGCTTCTGGGGAGCTGTTTTTT
once . TRBJ2-3 TRBV5-5 CASSPGGIGGTDTQYF TGTGCCAGCAGCCCAGGGGGGATAGGGGGCACAGATACGCAGTATTTT
. TRBD2 TRBJ2-3 TRBV9 CASSVAAGGLTDTQYF TGTGCCAGCAGCGTCGCCGCGGGGGGATTAACAGATACGCAGTATTTT
. TRBD1 TRBJ1-1 TRBV9 CASTKGAGGTEAFF TGTGCCAGCACCAAGGGAGCAGGGGGTACTGAAGCTTTCTTT
. . TRBJ2-3 TRBV5-1 CASSLAGVGRTDTQYF TGCGCCAGCAGCTTAGCTGGGGTGGGTCGCACAGATACGCAGTATTTT
. TRBD1 TRBJ2-3 TRBV6-4 CASKTTGDTDTQYF TGTGCCAGCAAGACGACAGGGGACACAGATACGCAGTATTTT
. TRBD1 TRBJ1-2 TRBV5-1 CASSSPTTGAAYGYTF TGCGCCAGCAGCTCACCCACGACAGGGGCCGCCTATGGCTACACCTTC
once TRBD2 TRBJ2-4 TRBV11-2 CASSLVPGLAGGSQYF TGTGCCAGCAGCTTAGTGCCTGGGTTAGCGGGGGGATCGCAGTACTTC
. TRBD1 TRBJ2-3 TRBV7-6 CASSQDRVGDTQYF TGTGCCAGCAGCCAAGACAGGGTTGGAGATACGCAGTATTTT
. . TRBJ2-7 TRBV19 CASSIPGQGYEQYF TGTGCCAGTAGTATCCCCGGGCAGGGCTACGAGCAGTACTTC
. . TRBJ2-7 TRBV5-4 CASSLGYEQYF TGTGCCAGCAGCCTTGGTTACGAGCAGTACTTC